Reported below is one TCR beta chain. The repertoire was sequenced with immunoSEQ multiplex PCR; TCRdb's copy has only in-frame clones and lacks some. Of over 30,000 clones detected, approximately 80% appear once; the ten largest clones hold approximately 12%. The data derive from a study of OX40 agonist ivuxolimab in advanced cancers. Germline V gene sequence: CDR1 DFQATT, CDR2 SNEGSKA (reference sequence). Trimming shortened V by 2 bases and J by 2 bases, and 3 bases separated the two germline ends. This CDR3 comprises 11 residues. The genes are TRBV20-1 and TRBJ1-1; D uncertain. The sequence was obtained from an adult with an advanced solid tumor such as melanoma, head and neck, liver or kidney cancer. The sample was CD4+ or CD8+ T cells sorted from blood, taken in a trial of the OX40 agonist ivuxolimab. CDR3: CSARINTEAFF. The CDR3 DNA reads as TGCAGTGCTAGAATTAACACTGAAGCTTTCTTT.